Listed here is a single T cell receptor (beta chain). Its target is not known. This sample was included in a study of T cells in tumors after PD-1 blockade. Study as a whole: Blood samples averaged around 110,000 templates (range about 21,000-260,000) and more than 35,000 unique clonotypes.

There are 14 residues in the CDR3. The V end lost 5 bases, the J end lost 0 bases, and 9 bases lay between the germline ends. CDR1 and CDR2 from the germline V gene are LNHDA and SQIVND (reference sequence). Study-level findings and limits: Peripheral recruitment is suggested, as some novel exhausted tumor clones were in pre-treatment blood.

TCRdb keeps only in-frame clones here, not all; method: immunoSEQ multiplex PCR. The sample has tens of thousands of clones, more than 70% seen once; the top ten hold 15% to 20%. Template: tumor biopsy or peripheral blood genomic DNA, 616-6,004 ng per sample. The chain links TRBV19 to TRBJ2-3; D possibly corresponds to TRBD1 (5 bases). The receptor's source is a human donor with basal cell carcinoma. The sequenced sample was PBMCs, obtained before anti-PD-1 treatment. The CDR3, as DNA: TGTGCCAGTAGTCAGGCAGGGAGCACAGATACGCAGTATTTT. Encoded protein: CASSQAGSTDTQYF.